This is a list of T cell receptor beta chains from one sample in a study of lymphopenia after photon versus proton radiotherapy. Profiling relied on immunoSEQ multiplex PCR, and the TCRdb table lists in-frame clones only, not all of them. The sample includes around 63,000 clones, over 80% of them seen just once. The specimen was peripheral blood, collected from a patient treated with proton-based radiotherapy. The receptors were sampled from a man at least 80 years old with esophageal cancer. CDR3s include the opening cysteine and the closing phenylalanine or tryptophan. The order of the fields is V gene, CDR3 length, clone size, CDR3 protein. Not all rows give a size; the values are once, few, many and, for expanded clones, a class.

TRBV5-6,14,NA,CASRGLRGTRGYTF
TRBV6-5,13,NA,CASSPRGNSPLHF
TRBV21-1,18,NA,CASSKGETGGPPYNEQFF
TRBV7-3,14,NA,CASSLMGLNTEAFF
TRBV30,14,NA,CAWSVLGGGQPQHF
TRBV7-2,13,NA,CASSRNKANEQFF
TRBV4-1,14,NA,CASSPMDNQETQYF
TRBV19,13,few,CASTIGRNTEAFF
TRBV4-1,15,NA,CASSHPPSGNTEAFF
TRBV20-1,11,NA,CSARDWTEAFF
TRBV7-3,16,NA,CASSLSGGATYNEQFF
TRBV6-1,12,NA,CASSIPGWELFF
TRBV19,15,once,CASSKGGTPQETQYF
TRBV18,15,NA,CASSPGTLSSYEQYF
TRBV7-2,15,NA,CASSLGPSSYNEQFF
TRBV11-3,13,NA,CASSLGGNSPLHF
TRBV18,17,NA,CASSRARGLAGVGEQFF
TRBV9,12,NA,CASSVGSGTQYF
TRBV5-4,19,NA,CASSRTIKRGGGFTYEQYF
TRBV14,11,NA,CASSHAYEQYF
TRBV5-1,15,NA,CASSSTGQTQETQYF
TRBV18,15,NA,CASSEGLESTDTQYF
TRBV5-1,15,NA,CASSLSVASYNEQFF
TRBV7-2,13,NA,CASSLVGASPLHF
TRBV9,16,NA,CASSERTGGANYGYTF
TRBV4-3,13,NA,CASSQDYENIQYF